Sequencing of this T cell receptor beta chain was carried out in a study of shared clonotypes between healthy human individuals. Study-wide points: Donor clonotype sharing was expected to depend on sequencing depth.

Generated by immunoSEQ multiplex PCR, the TCRdb table keeps only in-frame clones and is missing some. The sample has about 820,000 clones, approximately 92% seen once. Of note for this clone: What it binds is unknown.

Germline V lookup: CDR1 LGHNA, CDR2 YNFKEQ. CDR3 length: 12 amino acids. Trimming cost V 0 bases and J 14 bases, with 11 bases left between them. Only CD45RO-negative cells positively selected for CCR7 counted as naive CD8 cells, so terminally differentiated effector memory CD45RA+ cells were excluded. The specimen was naive CD8+ T cells sorted from blood. This sequence originates from a man aged 30 to 39 in good health. The gene calls are TRBV4-2 and TRBJ2-4, with D hard to call. The chain's CDR3 is CASSQDPYLKYF. The CDR3 nucleotides are TGTGCCAGCAGCCAAGACCCTTATTTAAAGTACTTC.